The 16 T cell receptor beta chains below were found in one sample sequenced in a study of T cell clonotyping in hematopoietic cell transplantation. The protocol was immunoSEQ multiplex PCR, while the TCRdb copy is restricted to in-frame clones and leaves out a portion. The repertoire holds tens of thousands of clones, with 90% to 96% as singletons. Stated time point: recipient sample about 28 days before transplant, after cytoreduction. This specimen consisted of peripheral blood mononuclear cells, obtained before stem cell transplant. All receptors come from a woman aged 45 to 65 with acute myeloid leukemia. Some clones in this sample may be carry-over from other donors' samples.

This rearrangement joins TRBV14 to TRBJ2-1; D assignment may be TRBD1 or TRBD2 (5 bases each). Trimming removed 4 bases at V and 3 bases at J, with 7 bases between. CDR1 is SGHDN, CDR2 FVKESK, per germline. The CDR3 totals 13 residues. Written as DNA, the CDR3 is TGTGCCAGCAGCCGGGACCGCTACAATGAGCAGTTCTTC. Translating it yields CASSRDRYNEQFF.

CDR3: CALGQGRSYGYTF. In DNA, the CDR3 is TGTGCCTTAGGACAGGGCCGTTCCTATGGCTACACCTTC. The J gene is TRBJ1-2, the V gene TRBV30, with 8 bases identical to TRBD1. V gave up 7 bases and J gave up 4 bases; unmatched junction bases: 8. CDR3 length equals 13 residues. Germline-derived CDR1 and CDR2 are GTSNPN and SVGIG (reference sequence).

V usage is TRBV30 and J usage is TRBJ2-2; 8 bases fit TRBD2. Germline-derived CDR1 and CDR2 are GTSNPN and SVGIG (reference sequence). This CDR3 comprises 14 residues. The V gene end was trimmed by 7 bases and the J gene end by 4 bases; junction bases not matched to a gene: 8. CDR3 sequence reads: CASKTGGSTGELFF. CDR3 nucleotide sequence: TGTGCCTCAAAAACGGGAGGGTCCACCGGGGAGCTGTTTTTT.

This chain connects TRBV11-2 to TRBJ1-1; 8 bases line up with TRBD1. From germline, CDR1 is SGHAT and CDR2 FQNNGV. The CDR3 is made up of 16 amino acids. J lost 5 bases, V lost 4 bases, and 12 bases had no gene match. CDR3 sequence reads: CASSSGRGRGLTEAFF. CDR3 sequence (DNA): TGTGCCAGCAGCTCCGGCAGGGGCAGGGGGCTTACTGAAGCTTTCTTT.

This chain uses TRBV19 with TRBJ1-1, with D possibly TRBD1 on 5 matching bases. V was pared by 0 bases and J by 1 base, with 9 bases between. The CDR3 contains 15 residues. Germline V gene data show CDR1 as LNHDA and CDR2 as SQIVND (reference sequence). CDR3 residues: CASSIDRAANTEAFF. The CDR3 DNA reads TGTGCCAGTAGTATAGACAGGGCCGCGAACACTGAAGCTTTCTTT. The full variable domain, its missing parts supplied by reference TRBV19 and TRBJ1-1, is DGGITQSPKYLFRKEGQNVTLSCEQNLNHDAMYWYRQDPGQGLRLIYYSQIVNDFQKGDIAEGYSVSREKKESFPLTVTSAQKNPTAFYLCASSIDRAANTEAFFGQGTRLTVV.

The chain combines TRBV19 with TRBJ2-7, with TRBD2 identical over 12 bases. Trimming cost V 4 bases and J 3 bases; bases outside gene matches: 13. Per the germline V gene, CDR1 is LNHDA and CDR2 is SQIVND (reference sequence). The CDR3 sequence is 18 residues long. The CDR3 DNA sequence: TGTGCCAGTAGTACCCCTACTAGCGGGAGGCCGACGGACTACGAGCAGTACTTC. It yields the protein CASSTPTSGRPTDYEQYF. Full variable domain (outside the CDR3, taken from reference TRBV19 and TRBJ2-7): DGGITQSPKYLFRKEGQNVTLSCEQNLNHDAMYWYRQDPGQGLRLIYYSQIVNDFQKGDIAEGYSVSREKKESFPLTVTSAQKNPTAFYLCASSTPTSGRPTDYEQYFGPGTRLTVT.

V gene TRBV25-1 combines with J gene TRBJ2-3; TRBD2 matches at 7 bases. The CDR3 contains 15 residues. J gave up 2 bases and V 8 bases, and 10 bases lay outside the gene matches. Germline CDR1 is MGHDK and CDR2 is SYGVNS. CDR3 in DNA: TGTGCCAGCCAGAGACAGAGCGGGAACACAGATACGCAGTATTTT. Amino acid sequence: CASQRQSGNTDTQYF. Drawing the rest from reference TRBV25-1 and TRBJ2-3, the complete variable domain is EADIYQTPRYLVIGTGKKITLECSQTMGHDKMYWYQQDPGMELHLIHYSYGVNSTEKGDLSSESTVSRIRTEHFPLTLESARPSHTSQYLCASQRQSGNTDTQYFGPGTRLTVL.

V usage is TRBV11-2 and J usage is TRBJ2-7; no clear D. CDR3 length: 13 amino acids. Trimming removed 4 bases at V and 5 bases at J, with 12 bases between. Germline V gene sequence: CDR1 SGHAT, CDR2 FQNNGV. CDR3 residues: CASSSPLRDEQYF. CDR3 DNA sequence: TGTGCCAGCAGCTCCCCGCTCCGGGACGAGCAGTACTTC.

CDR3 protein: CASSEYEGSTNEKLFF. The CDR3 nucleotides read TGTGCCAGCAGTGAATATGAGGGATCCACTAATGAAAAACTGTTTTTT. This rearrangement joins TRBV6-1 to TRBJ1-4; D not certain. CDR1 is MNHNS and CDR2 is SASEGT in the germline V gene. The germline V and J ends were trimmed by 2 bases and 2 bases, with 12 bases remaining between them. This CDR3 comprises 16 residues.

The chain joins TRBV6-4 to TRBJ2-1; the match to TRBD1 covers 7 bases. The CDR3 loop spans 15 amino acids. V lost 5 bases and J lost 5; bases outside the gene matches: 9. The germline V gene encodes CDR1 MRHNA and CDR2 SNTAGT. The CDR3 nucleotides are TGTGCCAGCAGTCCCGCGCCGGGACAGAACAATGAGCAGTTCTTC. Protein product: CASSPAPGQNNEQFF.

The rearrangement joins TRBV5-6 to TRBJ2-6; D call uncertain. CDR3 length: 14 amino acids. Germline values: CDR1 SGHDT, CDR2 YYEEEE. The ends were cut back, 2 bases at V and 1 base at J, with 4 bases in the middle. Here the CDR3 DNA reads TGTGCCAGCAGCTTCCGATCTGGGGCCAACGTCCTGACTTTC. Its protein product is CASSFRSGANVLTF. Full variable domain (missing parts from reference TRBV5-6 and TRBJ2-6): DAGVTQSPTHLIKTRGQQVTLRCSPKSGHDTVSWYQQALGQGPQFIFQYYEEEERQRGNFPDRFSGHQFPNYSSELNVNALLLGDSALYLCASSFRSGANVLTFGAGSRLTVL.

This chain connects TRBV2 to TRBJ2-2; 8 nucleotides align to TRBD1. The CDR3 is 15 residues long. Germline V gene data show CDR1 as SNHLY and CDR2 as FYNNEI. V shed 5 bases and J 6 bases; nucleotides not matched to a gene: 8. The CDR3 DNA sequence: TGTGCCAGCAGTCCCCAGGGGGCGCGGGCCGGGGAGCTGTTTTTT. This gives the protein CASSPQGARAGELFF.

The gene calls are TRBV7-9 and TRBJ1-2; tentative D call: TRBD1 (5 bases). The CDR3 has 16 amino acids. V lost 7 bases to trimming and J lost 6 bases, with 24 bases between them. The germline CDR1 and CDR2 sequences are SEHNR and FQNEAQ (reference sequence). CDR3 bases: TGTGCCAGCAATTTTAACTGGGACTTGGAGATCGATGGCTACACCTTC. Translating it yields CASNFNWDLEIDGYTF.

The J gene is TRBJ1-1, the V gene TRBV7-2; 11 bases are a match to TRBD1. CDR1 is SGHTA and CDR2 is FQGNSA in the germline V gene. Germline trimming cut 5 bases from V and 6 bases from J; bases unmatched to any gene: 5. CDR3 length: 14 residues. The CDR3 reads CASSRTGGEAEAFF. CDR3 DNA: TGTGCCAGCAGCCGGACAGGGGGCGAGGCTGAAGCTTTCTTT.

This clone came up once. J is TRBJ2-3 and V is TRBV28, with D maybe TRBD1 (6 bases). The CDR3 has 16 residues. Trimming shortened V by 5 bases and J by 2 bases, and 17 bases separated the two germline ends. Germline V gives CDR1 MDHEN, CDR2 SYDVKM. Written as DNA, the CDR3 is TGTGCCAGCAGTCCACAGGGCAGAAAATACACAGATACGCAGTATTTT. The encoded protein is CASSPQGRKYTDTQYF.

This sequence joins TRBV7-2 and TRBJ1-5; D unresolved. CDR1 is SGHTA and CDR2 is FQGNSA in the germline V gene. The CDR3 has 16 amino acids. Trimming removed 1 base at V and 2 bases at J, with 12 bases between. The CDR3 reads CASSLDSSIGNQPQHF. CDR3 DNA sequence: TGTGCCAGCAGCTTAGACAGTAGTATAGGCAATCAGCCCCAGCATTTT. Looking up the rest from reference TRBV7-2 and TRBJ1-5 gives the full variable domain: GAGVSQSPSNKVTEKGKDVELRCDPISGHTALYWYRQSLGQGLEFLIYFQGNSAPDKSGLPSDRFSAERTGGSVSTLTIQRTQQEDSAVYLCASSLDSSIGNQPQHFGDGTRLSIL.